This T cell receptor beta chain was recorded in a study of T cell changes during pregnancy in multiple sclerosis. The V end lost 4 bases, the J end lost 3 bases, and 12 bases lay between the germline ends. The CDR3 has 14 amino acids. CDR1 is LGHNA, CDR2 YNFKEQ, per germline. Clones were read by immunoSEQ multiplex PCR, and TCRdb kept only the in-frame ones, dropping some. The top ten clones hold roughly 1.1% of a sample with approximately 71,000 clones, 90% to 95% of them seen once. The TCR was taken from a female donor with multiple sclerosis, enrolled in a pregnancy study. This specimen consisted of peripheral blood, obtained in the third trimester of pregnancy. The chain employs TRBV4-2 and TRBJ1-1; D not certain. CDR3: CASSPGQTDTEAFF. The CDR3 region has the DNA TGTGCCAGCAGCCCAGGTCAAACAGACACTGAAGCTTTCTTT.